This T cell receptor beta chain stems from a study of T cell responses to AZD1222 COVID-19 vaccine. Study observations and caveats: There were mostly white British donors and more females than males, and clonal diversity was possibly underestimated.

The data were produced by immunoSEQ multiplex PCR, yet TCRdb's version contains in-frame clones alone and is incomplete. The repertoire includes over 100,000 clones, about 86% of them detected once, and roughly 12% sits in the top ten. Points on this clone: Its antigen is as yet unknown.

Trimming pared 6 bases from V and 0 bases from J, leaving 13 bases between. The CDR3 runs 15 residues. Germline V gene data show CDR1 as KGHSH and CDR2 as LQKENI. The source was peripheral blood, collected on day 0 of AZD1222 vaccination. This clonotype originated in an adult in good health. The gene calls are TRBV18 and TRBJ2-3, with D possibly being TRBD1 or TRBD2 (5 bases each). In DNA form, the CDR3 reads TGTGCCAGCTCGCTCCGGGACGCTAGCACAGATACGCAGTATTTT. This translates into CASSLRDASTDTQYF.